One and the same sample provided the 8 T cell receptor beta chains below, sequenced in a study of cytotoxic CD8 clonotypes in ibrutinib-treated CLL. Sequencing used immunoSEQ multiplex PCR; TCRdb keeps in-frame clones, though not all of them. This sample has about 120,000 clones, with 58% found just once. The input for sequencing was PBMCs, taken after 24 months of ibrutinib treatment. The origin of the receptors is a human donor with chronic lymphocytic leukemia.

The V gene is TRBV30, the J gene TRBJ2-2; D remains unclear. CDR1 and CDR2 from the germline V gene are GTSNPN and SVGIG (reference sequence). CDR3 size: 12 residues. Trimming pared 1 base from V and 6 bases from J, leaving 6 bases between. The CDR3 region is CAWSGPSGELFF. DNA for the CDR3: TGTGCCTGGAGTGGACCGTCCGGGGAGCTGTTTTTT.

The V call is TRBV4-2, the J call TRBJ2-1, with 10 bases identical to TRBD2. After removal of 4 bases from V and 5 bases from J, the junction contained 5 bases not matched to a gene. The germline V gene encodes CDR1 LGHNA and CDR2 YNFKEQ. This CDR3 is 15 amino acids long. The CDR3 DNA sequence: TGTGCCAGCAGCCCCAGCGGGGGGGCCGACAATGAGCAGTTCTTC. Protein sequence: CASSPSGGADNEQFF.

The rearrangement joins TRBV14 to TRBJ1-4, with D perhaps TRBD1 (5 bases). Trimming took off 1 base at V and 8 bases at J, with 8 bases between the two ends. Per germline, CDR1 SGHDN and CDR2 FVKESK. The CDR3 has 13 residues. The CDR3 DNA reads TGTGCCAGCAGCCAAGGGGGGAGGGAAAAACTGTTTTTT. Translating gives CASSQGGREKLFF.

The chain links TRBV10-1 to TRBJ2-1; D may be TRBD2 (6 bases). Germline V lookup: CDR1 WNHNN, CDR2 SYGVQD (reference sequence). V dropped 5 bases and J dropped 5 bases, with 13 bases sitting between them. This CDR3 contains 14 residues. The CDR3 sequence: CASSYDGGNNEQFF. The CDR3 DNA reads as TGCGCCAGCAGTTATGACGGGGGAAACAATGAGCAGTTCTTC.

The V call is TRBV28, the J call TRBJ1-2; maybe TRBD1 (5 bases). Between the trimmed V and J ends, which lost 6 bases and 2 bases, there was a span of 19 bases. CDR3 size: 16 residues. Germline-derived CDR1 and CDR2 are MDHEN and SYDVKM. The CDR3 nucleotides read TGTGCCAGCAGATCCCATGAGGGGCGGAGAAACTATGGCTACACCTTC. The encoded protein is CASRSHEGRRNYGYTF.

The chain has TRBV4-3 and TRBJ2-1; a weak D match, TRBD2 (6 bases). Germline lookup yields CDR1 LGHNA and CDR2 YSLEER. The V gene lost 3 bases and the J gene lost 1 base, with 10 bases spanning the gap. This CDR3 is built from 15 residues. The CDR3 spells CASSQGSGSYNEQFF. In DNA form, the CDR3 reads TGCGCCAGCAGCCAGGGTAGCGGTTCCTACAATGAGCAGTTCTTC.

The V and J genes are TRBV12-5 and TRBJ1-6, with 7 nucleotides matching TRBD1. This CDR3 comprises 15 residues. Germline-derived CDR1 and CDR2 are LGHNT and FRNRAP. Losses at the gene ends were 1 base for V and 8 bases for J; bases not matched to a gene: 5. CDR3 region: CASGLGTGSYSPLHF. The DNA of the CDR3 is TGTGCTAGTGGTTTGGGGACAGGTTCTTATTCACCCCTCCACTTT.

This clone appeared a few times. J is TRBJ2-2 and V is TRBV2; D unclear. With 4 bases removed from V and 7 bases from J, the gap between germline ends came to 10 bases. Germline V gene lookup returns CDR1 SNHLY and CDR2 FYNNEI. The CDR3 covers 13 residues. The chain's CDR3 is CASSALSVGELFF. In DNA form, the CDR3 reads TGTGCCAGCAGTGCACTCAGTGTCGGGGAGCTGTTTTTT. Variable domain in full (rest from reference TRBV2 and TRBJ2-2): EPEVTQTPSHQVTQMGQEVILRCVPISNHLYFYWYRQILGQKVEFLVSFYNNEISEKSEIFDDQFSVERPDGSNFTLKIRSTKLEDSAMYFCASSALSVGELFFGEGSRLTVL.